The sequence of this TCR beta chain was determined in a study of blood T cells in healthy people across ages (dated by TCRdb to about 2015). Some background on the complete study: Template switching captured roughly one uniquely barcoded TCR beta cDNA molecule per two T cells in model experiments. To track age-related changes in TCR beta repertoire diversity, the study relied on deep sequencing normalized with unique cDNA molecular identifiers. Four age groups were formed from the donors: young (average approximately 15 years), middle-aged (more than 35), aged (roughly 59) and long-lived (around 82). For two donors (one aged 18 to 30 and one aged 80 or older), the study analyzed two additional independent replicas of 1 million unique cDNA reads from the same blood draw.

As for this clonotype: Its antigen is still unknown. No much larger clone is present one base from it, and per-base qualities are unavailable.

Measured from the cysteine to the phenylalanine, the CDR3 is 13 residues long. The CDR3 DNA has 39 bases and is translated from base 1. After removal of 4 bases from V and 6 bases from J, the junction retains 8 bases not matched to a gene. Taken from the germline V gene (reference sequence), the CDR1 and CDR2 loops are DFQATT and SNEGSKA. The donors were some 39 Caucasian individuals from Russia, aged 6 to 90 years, who were systemically healthy. Roughly 11 milliliters of peripheral blood were drawn from each donor into EDTA-treated Vacutainer tubes. Ficoll-Paque density-gradient centrifugation was used to isolate PBMCs, with at least 7 million per sample. Trizol reagent was used to extract total RNA from PBMCs, with at least 5 micrograms per sample. For every donor, an aliquot of PBMCs went through flow cytometry to measure the percentages of naive CD45RAhigh/CD27high T cells. Library preparation employed 5' RACE. TCRdb names Illumina HiSeq 2500 as the instrument used. A second PCR of about 7 to 12 cycles was run with a J-beta primer mix and a sample-barcoded 5' primer. A unique molecular identifier was introduced onto each TCR beta cDNA molecule by a template-switch 5' adaptor carrying 12 random nucleotides. Each sample yielded at least 3 million CDR3-containing paired-end reads. First-strand cDNA synthesis was performed from all RNA using the Mint cDNA synthesis kit, with priming by a TRBC-specific oligonucleotide. Following uracil-DNA glycosylase treatment, all cDNA underwent a first 18-cycle PCR with the universal primers M1SS and BC2_uni_R. The published analysis was carried out like this. Each sample was normalized by randomly selecting 1 million high-quality reads, each carrying a distinct molecular identifier. Reads sharing molecular identifiers were discarded rather than binned into consensus sequences. MiTCR, run with a Q25 quality threshold and the strictest error-elimination algorithm, handled CDR3 identification, clonotype clustering and error correction. A nonparametric unseen species model using Euler transformation provided a lower-bound estimate of total TCR beta diversity. TCRdb reprocessing: public reads trimmed at Q25 with fastp, clones called with MiXCR, in-frame beta chains kept. A single entry per CDR3 protein holds the most common genes and DNA from its merged rows. TCRdb's processing, not the study's, gives the V and J calls here. The sample has 750,000 to 1,000,000 distinct CDR3 sequences on record, 25% to 35% of them singletons. The top ten constitute 10% of the sample.

Overall study results and their limits: Compared with the aged group, more naive CD4+ T cells, fewer expanded clones and increased TCR diversity were shown by the long-lived group, suggesting age selection. There was a strong correlation between observed TCR beta diversity and the percentage of naive T cells measured by flow cytometry. Because profiling used bulk unsorted PBMCs, naive and antigen-experienced compartments could not be compared conclusively. As age increased, observed TCR beta diversity per million T cells dropped in a roughly linear way, and a significant reduction was already evident by age 40. Estimates of total diversity from one million sequenced T cells were regarded as lower bounds and underestimates. Because donor CMV infection status was unknown, age-related changes in expanded clonotypes were potentially confounded.

The sample was also reused in another study, on T cells of mothers and their children. The second source states: Nine systemically healthy Caucasian individuals served as donors, namely three mothers together with their six children. cDNA synthesis used all of the extracted RNA, with around 1.4 ug of RNA in each 15 ul reaction. In the second PCR, the M1S primer introduced both the sample barcodes and 2-4 random nucleotides. Each mother yielded over 10 million TCR beta CDR3 reads and each child 2.5 million to 3.5 million reads. Thymic selection similarly shapes TCR recombination output in related and unrelated pairs, with minor effect from inherited differences. Normalized repertoire overlap in related mother-child pairs was always slightly higher than in unrelated mother-child pairs, but the difference was never significant. No persistent microchimeric T cell clones were detected, at a sensitivity of around 97 clones per million clonotypes. The study used deep NGS to compare TCR beta repertoires of mothers and children, seeking features distinguishing related mother-child pairs from unrelated individuals. The mean age was approximately 41 +/- 4 years for the mothers and roughly 10 +/- 4 years for the children. Libraries were sequenced on Illumina HiSeq 2000 with 100+100 nt paired-end reads after adapter ligation with NEBNext reagents. To prevent cross-contamination, the mother and child libraries were prepared a month apart and were sequenced in separate runs. For each donor, between roughly 500,000 and 2,200,000 distinct TCR beta clonotypes were identified. Naive TCR beta clonotypes were estimated from low-frequency clonotypes matched to each donor's FACS-determined naive share, without sorting.

Here the chain combines TRBV20-1 and TRBJ2-7; TRBD1 fits 8 bases in the junction. Input material: blood. This receptor was taken from a woman aged 40 to 50 in good health. The nucleotide sequence reads as follows: TGCAGTGCTACTACAGGGGGAATACGCGAGCAGTACTTC. Its protein is CSATTGGIREQYF.